What follows are 6 T cell receptor beta chains derived from one specimen sequenced in a study of Ad26.COV2.S vaccination and SARS-CoV-2 variants. The treatment: 15 to 20 received Ad26.COV2.S at low or high dose, single or two shots; 5 received placebo; per-sample allocation not given. Specimens were obtained on day 63 following the first vaccine or placebo injection. Generated by immunoSEQ multiplex PCR, the TCRdb table keeps only in-frame clones and is missing some. Among hundreds of thousands of clones listed, 70% to 90% were seen once. The sequenced sample was peripheral blood, obtained in a trial of Ad26.COV2.S vaccine versus placebo. All receptors come from a person aged 18-65 years who received the Ad26.COV2.S COVID-19 vaccine or a placebo.

The rearrangement links TRBV2 to TRBJ1-4, with a tentative D call TRBD1 (6 bases). CDR3 length: 16 residues. V was pared by 6 bases and J by 0 bases, with 14 bases between. The germline gives CDR1 SNHLY, CDR2 FYNNEI. CDR3 DNA sequence: TGTGCCAGCAGCCTCAGGGGCGCAGCAACTAATGAAAAACTGTTTTTT. As protein: CASSLRGAATNEKLFF.

The gene calls are TRBV6-2 or TRBV6-3 and TRBJ1-1, with TRBD1 as a possible D gene (6 bases). Looked up from germline, CDR1 is MNHEY and CDR2 is SVGEGT. The CDR3 runs 13 residues. Trimming cost V 3 bases and J 11 bases, with 16 bases left between them. CDR3 nucleotide sequence: TGTGCCAGCAGTTATCCAGGGGATCGCGAGGCTTTCTTT. Translation gives CASSYPGDREAFF.

The rearrangement joins TRBV14 to TRBJ2-7, with D perhaps matching TRBD1 or TRBD2 (5 bases each). Per the germline V gene, CDR1 is SGHDN and CDR2 is FVKESK. There are 14 residues in the CDR3. Between the trimmed V and J ends, which lost 2 bases and 3 bases, there was a span of 11 bases. The DNA of the CDR3 is TGTGCCAGCAGCCAAACGGGGCGGAACTACGAGCAGTACTTC. Encoded protein: CASSQTGRNYEQYF.

Here the CDR3 reads CASSTGLTQYF. The CDR3, as DNA: TGTGCCAGCAGTACAGGCTTGACGCAGTATTTT. The chain employs TRBV6-2 or TRBV6-3 and TRBJ2-3, with a possible D match to TRBD1 (5 bases). Germline V CDR1 and CDR2: MNHEY, SVGEGT. The ends were cut back, 5 bases at V and 9 bases at J, with 9 bases in the middle. This CDR3 has 11 amino acids.

This clone was seen more than once but under ten times. The rearrangement joins TRBV6-5 to TRBJ1-5; D ambiguous. Between the trimmed V and J ends, which lost 5 bases and 5 bases, there was a span of 16 bases. The CDR3 is 15 residues long. Germline V CDR1 and CDR2: MNHEY, SVGAGI. Here the CDR3 reads CASSSPGAGDQPQHF. In DNA form, the CDR3 reads TGTGCCAGCAGTAGCCCAGGTGCGGGAGATCAGCCCCAGCATTTT.

V usage is TRBV4-1 and J usage is TRBJ1-4, with 10 bases matching TRBD1. Germline CDR1 reads MGHRA; CDR2 reads YSYEKL. V was pared by 2 bases and J by 11 bases, with 5 bases of the junction left unmatched. The CDR3 length is 14 residues. CDR3 sequence: CASSQISGQGKLFF. Here the CDR3 DNA reads TGCGCCAGCAGCCAAATTTCGGGACAGGGGAAACTGTTTTTT.